One sample yielded the 12 T cell receptor beta chains listed below, sequenced in a study of STAT5B mutations in CD4+ large granular lymphocyte leukemia. Clones were sequenced by immunoSEQ multiplex PCR, and TCRdb holds only the in-frame ones, with some missing. This table has about 30,000 clones, around 80% appearing once. The material sequenced was CD4+ T cells from blood buffy coats. The receptors stem from a human donor in good health.

The chain links TRBV5-6 to TRBJ1-3, with D possibly TRBD1 on 5 matching bases. V was trimmed by 0 bases and J by 9 bases, leaving 13 bases between them. The CDR3 spans 14 residues. Germline V gene lookup returns CDR1 SGHDT and CDR2 YYEEEE. The CDR3 is CASSLVAGKGTIYF. The CDR3, as DNA: TGTGCCAGCAGCTTGGTAGCAGGGAAAGGCACCATATATTTT.

The chain uses TRBV18 and TRBJ2-1, with D perhaps assigned TRBD1 or TRBD2 (5 bases each). The V end lost 0 bases, the J end lost 0 bases, and 6 bases lay between the germline ends. This CDR3 is 15 amino acids long. The V gene's germline CDR1 is KGHSH and CDR2 LQKENI. The DNA for the CDR3 is TGTGCCAGCTCACCACCGAGGGGCTCCTACAATGAGCAGTTCTTC. Translation: CASSPPRGSYNEQFF.

The chain couples TRBV5-1 to TRBJ2-1; the D is unclear. Germline values: CDR1 SGHRS, CDR2 YFSETQ. The CDR3 has 12 residues. V lost 1 base and J 4 bases, leaving 3 bases between the germline ends. The CDR3 DNA reads as TGCGCCAGCAGCTTGCGATACAATGAGCAGTTCTTC. Amino acid sequence: CASSLRYNEQFF.

V usage is TRBV2 and J usage is TRBJ1-1; D gene uncertain. CDR1 is SNHLY, CDR2 FYNNEI, per germline. The V end was cut by 3 bases, the J end by 0 bases, with 8 bases between. The length of the CDR3 is 14 residues. The CDR3 nucleotides are TGTGCCAGCAGTGAGCGGAGGATGAACACTGAAGCTTTCTTT. Protein product: CASSERRMNTEAFF.

The rearrangement joins TRBV27 to TRBJ2-1; TRBD2 aligns across 11 bases. Germline V gene data show CDR1 as MNHEY and CDR2 as SMNVEV (reference sequence). CDR3 length: 15 residues. V shed 6 bases, J shed 8 bases, and the junction held 9 bases outside the gene matches. The chain's CDR3 is CASRPSSGGSDEQFF. The CDR3 DNA is TGTGCCAGCAGGCCGTCTAGCGGGGGGTCGGATGAGCAGTTCTTC.

The chain employs TRBV6-6 and TRBJ1-6; the D is unclear. Looked up from germline, CDR1 is MNHNY and CDR2 is SVGAGI (reference sequence). V was clipped by 7 bases and J by 9 bases, with 13 bases between them. This CDR3 has 13 amino acids. The CDR3 loop reads CASKETSGSPLHF. The DNA of the CDR3 is TGTGCCAGCAAGGAGACATCGGGTTCACCCCTCCACTTT.

This chain links TRBV28 with TRBJ1-1; TRBD1 matches 9 bases. The V gene end was trimmed by 6 bases and the J gene end by 9 bases; junction bases not matched to a gene: 5. CDR3 size: 12 residues. Germline V lookup: CDR1 MDHEN, CDR2 SYDVKM. DNA for the CDR3: TGTGCCAGCAGAGAAGGGACAGGGAAAGCTTTCTTT. Protein: CASREGTGKAFF.

The V gene is TRBV2, the J gene TRBJ1-4; tentative D call: TRBD1 (6 bases). Between the trimmed V and J ends, which lost 8 bases and 7 bases, there was a span of 14 bases. There are 13 residues in the CDR3. Germline CDR1 and CDR2: SNHLY and FYNNEI. The DNA of the CDR3 is TGTGCCAGCGTGGCTGGGGGCCGTGAAAAACTGTTTTTT. It is translated as CASVAGGREKLFF. Filled out from reference TRBV2 and TRBJ1-4, the complete variable domain reads EPEVTQTPSHQVTQMGQEVILRCVPISNHLYFYWYRQILGQKVEFLVSFYNNEISEKSEIFDDQFSVERPDGSNFTLKIRSTKLEDSAMYFCASVAGGREKLFFGSGTQLSVL.

The chain recombines TRBV11-2 with TRBJ2-2; no clear D. CDR1 is SGHAT, CDR2 FQNNGV, per germline. Trimming removed 5 bases at V and 6 bases at J, with 19 bases between. CDR3 length: 16 amino acids. CDR3 loop: CASSPRVSSFPGELFF. The CDR3 DNA is TGTGCCAGCAGCCCTCGTGTCAGCAGTTTCCCCGGGGAGCTGTTTTTT.

The J gene is TRBJ2-7, the V gene TRBV30; D possibly matches TRBD1 or TRBD2 (5 bases each). Germline V gene data show CDR1 as GTSNPN and CDR2 as SVGIG (reference sequence). This CDR3 contains 14 residues. Trimming left V 4 bases short and J 7 bases short, with 20 bases between. CDR3 sequence (DNA): TGTGCCTGGACCTGTTGGGACGGAGTCTTTGAGCAGTACTTC. Amino acid sequence: CAWTCWDGVFEQYF.

V gene TRBV6-1 combines with J gene TRBJ2-5; weak D call: TRBD2 (6 bases). The DNA matches TRBJ2-7 better at its end, which makes the J call doubtful. Per the germline V gene, CDR1 is MNHNS and CDR2 is SASEGT. The CDR3 has 13 residues. The chain's CDR3 is CASRSGLYYEQYF. CDR3 nucleotide sequence: TGTGCCAGCAGATCGGGACTCTACTACGAGCAGTACTTC.

This clone was picked up a small number of times. V usage is TRBV29-1 and J usage is TRBJ2-5; possibly TRBD1 for D (6 bases). The CDR3 is 14 amino acids. Trimming stripped 5 bases from V and 3 bases from J, with 16 bases between. CDR1 is SQVTM and CDR2 is ANQGSEA in the germline V gene. The CDR3 nucleotides are TGCAGCGTTTCCCCCCCAGGGGCCGAAGAGACCCAGTACTTC. Its translation is CSVSPPGAEETQYF.